The 11 T cell receptor beta chains in this list originate from one sample, sequenced in a study of shared clonotypes between healthy human individuals. Clones were read by immunoSEQ multiplex PCR, and TCRdb kept only the in-frame ones, dropping some. The sample holds 2 million to 3 million clones, 93% seen once. The sequenced sample consisted of naive CD4+ T cells from PBMCs. This sample's subset: CD45RA+ positively selected. The receptors originated from a man aged 18 to 35 in good health. Some clones in this sample may be carry-over from other donors' samples.

This chain joins TRBV6-6 and TRBJ2-5; 8 bases are shared with TRBD1. Trimming took 6 bases from V and 2 from J; bases not matched to a gene: 11. The length of the CDR3 is 16 residues. Germline assignment: CDR1 MNHNY and CDR2 SVGAGI (reference sequence). The DNA of the CDR3 is TGTGCCAGCAGCCCTCTCGGGACAGGTTCTCAAGAGACCCAGTACTTC. It is translated as CASSPLGTGSQETQYF.

The J gene is TRBJ1-5, the V gene TRBV7-8, with D possibly being TRBD1 (6 bases). Germline V gene lookup returns CDR1 SGHVS and CDR2 FQNEAQ. The CDR3 is 16 residues long. Deletions cut 4 bases from V and 5 bases from J, with 18 bases between. The CDR3 is CASSSTGFSAYQPQHF. The CDR3 DNA follows: TGTGCCAGCAGCTCGACAGGTTTTTCGGCTTATCAGCCCCAGCATTTT.

The CDR3 DNA reads TGTGCCAGCAGGACAGGGGGCCGGGATGAGCAGTTCTTC. Translating gives CASRTGGRDEQFF. The rearrangement joins TRBV6-6 to TRBJ2-1, with 10 bases identical to TRBD1. V dropped 6 bases and J dropped 8; count of bases not matched to a gene: 4. The germline CDR1 and CDR2 sequences are MNHNY and SVGAGI (reference sequence). CDR3 size: 13 residues.

This chain joins TRBV9 and TRBJ2-7; D is perhaps TRBD2 (5 bases). Germline lookup yields CDR1 SGDLS and CDR2 YYNGEE. Between the trimmed V and J ends, which lost 2 bases and 2 bases, there was a span of 14 bases. The CDR3 loop spans 15 amino acids. The CDR3 reads CASSVCAPEAYEQYF. The CDR3 DNA reads as TGTGCCAGCAGCGTTTGCGCCCCGGAGGCCTACGAGCAGTACTTC.

This chain connects TRBV28 to TRBJ2-7; perhaps D is TRBD1 or TRBD2 (5 bases each). The CDR3 loop spans 14 amino acids. Germline CDR1 MDHEN, CDR2 SYDVKM. V was trimmed by 4 bases and J by 2 bases, leaving 12 bases between them. Here the CDR3 reads CASSYPQGPYEQYF. DNA for the CDR3: TGTGCCAGCAGTTATCCCCAGGGACCCTACGAGCAGTACTTC.

This chain uses TRBV20-1 with TRBJ1-1, with a possible D match to TRBD1 (6 bases). CDR3 length: 11 amino acids. Germline V gives CDR1 DFQATT, CDR2 SNEGSKA (reference sequence). The V gene lost 6 bases and the J gene lost 6 bases, with 11 bases spanning the gap. CDR3 bases: TGCAGTGCCACAACAGGGCCTGAAGCTTTCTTT. Translation: CSATTGPEAFF.

The chain joins TRBV7-6 to TRBJ1-3; weak D call: TRBD1 (5 bases). This CDR3 has 18 amino acids. V lost 1 base and J lost 7, with 23 bases in between. CDR1 and CDR2 (germline): SGHVS, FNYEAQ. CDR3 in DNA: TGTGCCAGCAGCTTAGGGGGACCTCCCTTGGACTCTAGGAACACCATATATTTT. This gives the protein CASSLGGPPLDSRNTIYF.

This CDR3 is CASSRTRDRGPYGYTF. The CDR3 DNA reads TGTGCCAGCAGCAGAACCCGGGACAGGGGTCCCTATGGCTACACCTTC. The V gene is TRBV5-5, the J gene TRBJ1-2, with TRBD1 matching 10 bases. This CDR3 spans 16 amino acids. With 4 bases clipped from V and 4 bases from J, the junction kept 10 bases outside the gene matches. Germline CDR1 reads SGHKS; CDR2 reads YYEKEE (reference sequence).

This chain uses TRBV5-1 with TRBJ2-3, with 13 bases aligning to TRBD2. Trimming took 4 bases from V and 2 from J; bases not matched to a gene: 4. CDR3 length: 16 residues. Germline V gene lookup returns CDR1 SGHRS and CDR2 YFSETQ. The CDR3 nucleotides read TGCGCCAGCAGCCACGGGACTAGCGGGACCACAGATACGCAGTATTTT. Translated: CASSHGTSGTTDTQYF.

The rearrangement links TRBV4-2 to TRBJ1-6; no definite D call. Germline V gene data show CDR1 as LGHNA and CDR2 as YNFKEQ. CDR3 length: 17 amino acids. The V and J ends lost 2 bases and 6 bases respectively, with 17 bases between them. In DNA form, the CDR3 reads TGTGCCAGCAGCCAACGATTAGGTAAAAGGAGTAATTCACCCCTCCACTTT. This translates into CASSQRLGKRSNSPLHF.

The V call is TRBV7-9, the J call TRBJ2-1; D tentatively fits TRBD1 or TRBD2 (5 bases each). The CDR3 is made up of 13 amino acids. Trimming left V 5 bases short and J 8 bases short, with 13 bases between. The V gene's germline CDR1 is SEHNR and CDR2 FQNEAQ (reference sequence). The CDR3, as DNA: TGTGCCAGCAGCCGGGACCACGCACATGAGCAGTTCTTC. Protein product: CASSRDHAHEQFF.